The rows below give T cell receptor beta chains drawn from one sample of a study. TCRdb redid the calling of the 5' RACE reads with MiXCR, one entry per CDR3 protein. Of roughly 69,000 distinct CDR3 sequences in the sample, around a fifth are singletons; the top ten hold about 3%. The source material was memory CD4+ T cells sorted from a lymph node. The receptor source for this set is a female donor with breast cancer. Both conserved end residues are part of each CDR3. A D gene is named only where the DNA matches it firmly. Some rows mark clone size as missing; the rest say once, few, many or name a class of expanded clone.

CDR3nt	CDR3aa	v_gene	j_gene	d_gene	abundance
TGCAGCGTTGGGGCAGAATCTGGCTACACCTTC	CSVGAESGYTF	TRBV29-1	TRBJ1-2	NA	few
TGTGCCAGCAGTTCCTTGGGACTAGCGGGAGGTTCGTACGAGCAGTACTTC	CASSSLGLAGGSYEQYF	TRBV6-1	TRBJ2-7	TRBD2	once
TGTGCCAGCAGCCCCGGGACAGGGGTTTCCGGGGAGCTGTTTTTT	CASSPGTGVSGELFF	TRBV7-2	TRBJ2-2	TRBD1	NA
TGTGCCAGCAGTTACGGGCAGGCGACTAATAAAAAACTGTTTTTT	CASSYGQATNKKLFF	TRBV6-6	TRBJ1-4	NA	NA
TGTGCCATCAGCGAGCCGACAGAACCCATTATCTTC	CAISEPTEPIIF	TRBV10-3	TRBJ2-1	NA	few
TGTGCCAGCAGTCTGACAGAAGCTTTCTTT	CASSLTEAFF	TRBV2	TRBJ1-1	NA	NA
TGCAGCGTTGGCCCTAGGACAGGCGAGCAGTTCTTC	CSVGPRTGEQFF	TRBV29-1	TRBJ2-1	TRBD1	NA
TGTGCCAGCGGATTGCGGACTGCTGAAGCTTTCTTT	CASGLRTAEAFF	TRBV12-3/TRBV12-4	TRBJ1-1	NA	many
TGCGCCAGCAGCTTGTCTCCGGTAGGCAATCGGCCCCAGCATTTT	CASSLSPVGNRPQHF	TRBV5-1	TRBJ1-5	NA	NA
TGCGCCGGCAGCATCGGGGGAGATCAGCCCCAGCATTTT	CAGSIGGDQPQHF	TRBV5-1	TRBJ1-5	NA	NA
TGCAGTGCAACACCGGGACTAGCGGCCTACGAGCAGTACTTC	CSATPGLAAYEQYF	TRBV20-1	TRBJ2-7	TRBD2	many
TGCAGTGCTAGAGGGCTAGCGGGAGTCTCCTACGAGCAGTACTTC	CSARGLAGVSYEQYF	TRBV20-1	TRBJ2-7	TRBD2	NA
TGTGCCAGCAGAACGACAGGGACCACCGGGGAGCTGTTTTTT	CASRTTGTTGELFF	TRBV6-6	TRBJ2-2	TRBD1	NA
TGTGCCAGCAGCTTTAGCGGGATGGGAGAGACCCAGTACTTC	CASSFSGMGETQYF	TRBV7-8	TRBJ2-5	TRBD2	few
TGTGCCATCGGAGGGACGGCTCTAACTGGCACAGATACGCAGTATTTT	CAIGGTALTGTDTQYF	TRBV10-3	TRBJ2-3	NA	NA
TGCGCCAGCAGCTTGGCGGGACACAAGGATGGCGAGCAGTACTTC	CASSLAGHKDGEQYF	TRBV5-1	TRBJ2-7	NA	few
TGTGCCAGCAGCCAAGGCGGGGGGGCGCCGACTAATGAAAAACTGTTTTTT	CASSQGGGAPTNEKLFF	TRBV3-1	TRBJ1-4	NA	NA
TGTGCCAGCAGCACGCGGGGACAGGGGGACACTGAAGCTTTCTTT	CASSTRGQGDTEAFF	TRBV7-2	TRBJ1-1	TRBD1	NA
TGCAGTGCACACGTCGATACTAGCAAGTCAGATACGCAGTATTTT	CSAHVDTSKSDTQYF	TRBV20-1	TRBJ2-3	NA	many
TGTGCCAGCAGCTTGGAACCGGTCGGTGAGCAGTTCTTC	CASSLEPVGEQFF	TRBV5-5	TRBJ2-1	NA	NA
TGTGCCAGCAGCTTAGACAGAACTAACTATGGCGACACCTTC	CASSLDRTNYGDTF	TRBV7-8	TRBJ1-2	NA	NA
TGCGCCAGCAGCTCCGATCAACTCAGGTCGAACACCGAAGCTTTCTTT	CASSSDQLRSNTEAFF	TRBV5-1	TRBJ1-1	NA	few
TGCGCCAGCAGCTTGTACCGGAACACTGAAGCTTTCTTT	CASSLYRNTEAFF	TRBV5-1	TRBJ1-1	NA	many
TGCGCCAGCAGCCTCACAAGCTCTGGGGCCAACGTCCTGACTTTC	CASSLTSSGANVLTF	TRBV5-1	TRBJ2-6	NA	NA
TGCGCCAGCACCAATCCGGACAGGGTAGACTATGGCTACACCTTC	CASTNPDRVDYGYTF	TRBV5-1	TRBJ1-2	TRBD1	many
TGTGCCAGCGGTGCGGACTCCTACAATGAGCAGTTCTTC	CASGADSYNEQFF	TRBV12-3/TRBV12-4	TRBJ2-1	NA	few
TGCGCCAGCAGCCAACCTTTCAAACAGGGAGGGTCACCCCTCCACTTT	CASSQPFKQGGSPLHF	TRBV4-1	TRBJ1-6	NA	few
TGTGCCAGCAGCTTGGACGTGGGACCCTCCTACGAGCAGTACTTC	CASSLDVGPSYEQYF	TRBV11-2	TRBJ2-7	NA	few
TGCAGCGTTGATTCCGAGAGGGGAGGGGCTGGTGAAAAACTGTTTTTT	CSVDSERGGAGEKLFF	TRBV29-1	TRBJ1-4	NA	many
TGCAGTGTTAGGGACAGGAAGGGCACAGATACGCAGTATTTT	CSVRDRKGTDTQYF	TRBV20-1	TRBJ2-3	TRBD1	many
TGTGCCAGCAGTGTCGTTGGGGCAGGCCAGCCCCAGCATTTT	CASSVVGAGQPQHF	TRBV6-1	TRBJ1-5	NA	many
TGTGCCAGCAGTTACTCGATCCCAAGGAAGGATTCACCCCTCCACTTT	CASSYSIPRKDSPLHF	TRBV6-5	TRBJ1-6	NA	NA
TGTGCCAGCAACCCAGGACGGAGATCCCCATATGGCTACACCTTC	CASNPGRRSPYGYTF	TRBV9	TRBJ1-2	NA	many
TGTGCCAGCAGCTTAGGTGAGCTTAGGCAGGAGCAGTTCTTC	CASSLGELRQEQFF	TRBV7-6	TRBJ2-1	NA	NA
TGCGCCAGCAGCCCATGGGACAGACCCTACGAGCAGTACTTC	CASSPWDRPYEQYF	TRBV5-1	TRBJ2-7	TRBD1	few
TGTGCCAGCAGCCGCCGGGCTACGGACACCATATATTTT	CASSRRATDTIYF	TRBV7-9	TRBJ1-3	NA	NA
TGTGCCAGCAGTCCCGCGACAGGGAACACTGAAGCTTTCTTT	CASSPATGNTEAFF	TRBV28	TRBJ1-1	NA	few
TGCAGTGCGTCCAGCCAAGAGACCCAGTACTTC	CSASSQETQYF	TRBV20-1	TRBJ2-5	NA	many
TGTGCCAGCAGCCCTGGTTCAACAGGGGGCGCGGGGGAGACCCAGTACTTC	CASSPGSTGGAGETQYF	TRBV7-9	TRBJ2-5	TRBD1	few
TGTGCCAGCAGTCCATCAGGGTTTCCTGGGGCCAACGTCCTGACTTTC	CASSPSGFPGANVLTF	TRBV27	TRBJ2-6	NA	NA
TGTGCCAGCAGCTCGGACCGGCGGGGTGAGCAGTTCTTC	CASSSDRRGEQFF	TRBV7-2	TRBJ2-1	NA	few
TGTGCCAGCAGCGGAAGGGGGGGCGAGACCCAGTACTTC	CASSGRGGETQYF	TRBV7-2	TRBJ2-5	NA	NA
TGTGCCACCAGCGTGGACAGGGAAGGTTACTACGAGCAGTACTTC	CATSVDREGYYEQYF	TRBV15	TRBJ2-7	TRBD1	NA
TGCAGTGCTAGAGAGGACCACGAGCAGTACTTC	CSAREDHEQYF	TRBV20-1	TRBJ2-7	NA	many
TGTGCCATCAGTGGGTCGACTAGCGGCTACGAGCAGTACTTC	CAISGSTSGYEQYF	TRBV10-3	TRBJ2-7	TRBD2	NA
TGCGCCAGCAGCGGGGGACTGGTCTCCTACAATGAGCAGTTCTTC	CASSGGLVSYNEQFF	TRBV5-1	TRBJ2-1	NA	few
TGTGCCAGCAGCTTTGCAGGGGCGAACACTGAAGCTTTCTTT	CASSFAGANTEAFF	TRBV13	TRBJ1-1	NA	many
TGTGCCAGCAGCGTAGTTTCGGGACAGGGGGCCACCAATACGCAGTATTTT	CASSVVSGQGATNTQYF	TRBV9	TRBJ2-3	TRBD1	few
TGCAGTGCTGCAGGACAGCCTCTCACAGATACGCAGTATTTT	CSAAGQPLTDTQYF	TRBV20-1	TRBJ2-3	NA	medium-sized
TGCAGTGCCCAAGTAGCGGGAGCGGATACGCAGTATTTT	CSAQVAGADTQYF	TRBV20-1	TRBJ2-3	TRBD2	NA
TGTGCCAGCAGCTTAAGCGTGAACGCAGGGGAGCTGTTTTTT	CASSLSVNAGELFF	TRBV7-2	TRBJ2-2	NA	many
TGCGCCAGCAGCTTGGGGTCGGAGGACAATGAGCAATTCTTC	CASSLGSEDNEQFF	TRBV5-1	TRBJ2-1	NA	once
TGCGCCAGCAGCTTGGGTCAGGGGTTAGAAGCTTTCTTT	CASSLGQGLEAFF	TRBV5-1	TRBJ1-1	NA	many
TGCGCCAGCGGACTGAGAGGCGAAAGCACAGATACGCAGTATTTT	CASGLRGESTDTQYF	TRBV5-1	TRBJ2-3	NA	NA
TGCGCCAGCAGCTTGGCCGGGGATCGCACAGATACGCAGTATTTT	CASSLAGDRTDTQYF	TRBV5-1	TRBJ2-3	NA	NA
TGTGCCAGCAGCCGGTGGAGGGGGCCCCAGAACACTGAAGCTTTCTTT	CASSRWRGPQNTEAFF	TRBV13	TRBJ1-1	TRBD1	NA